This TCR beta chain was documented in a study of shared clonotypes between healthy human individuals. About this clone itself: One end of the junction varies from germline; a read error may be responsible.

The CDR3 totals 14 residues. CDR1 and CDR2 from the germline V gene are SSHAT and FNYEAQ (reference sequence). TCRdb's table, derived via immunoSEQ multiplex PCR, lists solely in-frame clones and lacks some. The repertoire consists of over 2 million clones, with about 95% occurring once and the leading ten covering 1.1%. The naive CD8 fraction comprised CD45RO-negative cells positively selected for CCR7 and excluded terminally differentiated effector memory CD45RA+ cells. The chain is built from TRBV7-7 and TRBJ2-7; TRBD1 aligns across 10 bases. The sequence was collected from a young man in good health. Source material: naive CD8+ T cells sorted from blood. The DNA of the CDR3 is TGTGCTAGCAGCATCGGGACAGGGGCCTACGAGCAGTACTTC. This gives the protein CASSIGTGAYEQYF. Together with reference TRBV7-7 and TRBJ2-7, the CDR3 gives the full variable domain: GAGVSQSPRYKVTKRGQDVTLRCDPISSHATLYWYQQALGQGPEFLTYFNYEAQPDKSGLPSDRFSAERPEGSISTLTIQRTEQRDSAMYRCASSIGTGAYEQYFGPGTRLTVT.